One and the same sample provided the 13 T cell receptor beta chains below, sequenced in a study of cytomegalovirus exposure and HLA in healthy donors. 60 Vbeta and 13 Jbeta primers were used in PCR. Clones were read by immunoSEQ multiplex PCR, and TCRdb kept only the in-frame ones, dropping some. The sample shows around 140,000 clones, about 75% of them seen only once. The sequenced sample consisted of PBMCs. These receptors originate from a woman aged 40 to 50 in good health and CMV-seronegative.

The J gene is TRBJ1-1, the V gene TRBV18; a weak D match, TRBD1 (6 bases). Germline CDR1 reads KGHSH; CDR2 reads LQKENI. CDR3 length: 14 residues. Trimming cost V 3 bases and J 1 base, with 9 bases left between them. In DNA form, the CDR3 reads TGTGCCAGCTCACCTCGGGACAAGAACACTGAAGCTTTCTTT. Amino acid sequence: CASSPRDKNTEAFF.

This clone occurred a few times. Mismatch with germline at one junction end may stem from a read error. The chain joins TRBV7-7 to TRBJ2-6, with D possibly TRBD2 on 5 matching bases. CDR1 SSHAT and CDR2 FNYEAQ come from the germline V gene (reference sequence). The CDR3 spans 18 residues. The CDR3 DNA is TGTGCTAGCAGCTTCTCCCGGGAATTTGCTCCTGGGGCCAACGTCCTGACTTTC. Protein: CASSFSREFAPGANVLTF.

The rearrangement uses TRBV21-1 and TRBJ1-1; the D call in the table, TRBD1, was not verified against the DNA. TRBV21-1 is termed a pseudogene. This CDR3 has 16 residues. The chain's CDR3 is CASSAHPTALRSEAFF. The CDR3 DNA follows: TGTGCCAGCAGCGCACACCCGACAGCATTAAGGTCGGAAGCTTTCTTT.

This CDR3 reads CAISQQGNTGELFF. CDR3 DNA: TGTGCCATCAGCCAACAGGGGAACACCGGGGAGCTGTTTTTT. V is TRBV10-3 and J is TRBJ2-2; TRBD1 is a possible D gene (6 bases). V lost 6 bases to trimming and J lost 1 base, with 9 bases between them. CDR1 ENHRY and CDR2 SYGVKD come from the germline V gene. The CDR3 runs 14 residues.

The chain uses TRBV6-1 and TRBJ2-3; a possible D gene is TRBD2 (5 bases). Germline values: CDR1 MNHNS, CDR2 SASEGT. The CDR3 runs to 16 residues. V lost 2 bases, J lost 4 bases, and 16 bases lay in between. CDR3 in DNA: TGTGCCAGCAGTGAATCTCGGGGAAGTGGGTCAGATACGCAGTATTTT. As protein: CASSESRGSGSDTQYF.

The CDR3 DNA reads TGTGCCACCAGCAGAGATAATACGAAGAGCTCTGGAAACACCATATATTTT. This encodes CATSRDNTKSSGNTIYF. This chain links TRBV15 with TRBJ1-3, with unresolved D. Germline assignment: CDR1 LNHNV and CDR2 YYDKDF (reference sequence). The CDR3 totals 17 residues. Between the trimmed V and J ends, which lost 0 bases and 0 bases, there was a span of 12 bases.

The V call is TRBV7-2, the J call TRBJ2-5; TRBD2 matches 7 bases. The CDR3 is made up of 16 amino acids. The junction had 12 bases not matched to a gene; V was cut back by 3 bases and J by 5 bases. Germline assignment: CDR1 SGHTA and CDR2 FQGNSA. The CDR3 coding sequence is TGTGCCAGCAGCTTCGTTGGGGCCTGGGGGGGTGAGACCCAGTACTTC. Encoded protein: CASSFVGAWGGETQYF.

V and J are TRBV2 and TRBJ2-6; the D gene is possibly TRBD2 (6 bases). Germline V gene data show CDR1 as SNHLY and CDR2 as FYNNEI. The CDR3 spans 19 residues. V lost 1 base and J 3 bases, leaving 19 bases between the germline ends. The CDR3 protein is CASSEGGRGEEDGANVLTF. The CDR3 DNA sequence: TGTGCCAGCAGTGAAGGAGGGAGAGGGGAGGAGGATGGGGCCAACGTCCTGACTTTC.

The V call is TRBV4-3, the J call TRBJ2-3; 7 nucleotides match TRBD2. The V and J ends lost 1 base and 1 base, in that order; junction bases with no gene match: 2. The germline gives CDR1 LGHNA, CDR2 YSLEER. The CDR3 has 15 amino acids. CDR3: CASSQGGRGTDTQYF. The DNA of the CDR3 is TGCGCCAGCAGCCAAGGGGGGAGGGGCACAGATACGCAGTATTTT.

The chain combines TRBV4-2 with TRBJ1-4, with a possible D match to TRBD1 (5 bases). Germline V CDR1 and CDR2: LGHNA, YNFKEQ. CDR3 length: 16 residues. V was trimmed by 0 bases and J by 7 bases, leaving 15 bases between them. The CDR3 DNA sequence: TGTGCCAGCAGCCAAGATTGGGCAGGGCAAAGTGAAAAACTGTTTTTT. Its protein is CASSQDWAGQSEKLFF.

V usage is TRBV6-1 and J usage is TRBJ2-7, with D perhaps TRBD1 (5 bases). This CDR3 spans 15 amino acids. Per germline, CDR1 MNHNS and CDR2 SASEGT. V shed 2 bases and J shed 2 bases, with 13 bases lying between them. The CDR3 DNA follows: TGTGCCAGCAGTGAAATGTCAGGGCCCACCTACGAGCAGTACTTC. Translated, it gives CASSEMSGPTYEQYF.

The V gene is TRBV30, the J gene TRBJ1-4, with 9 bases lining up with TRBD1. Germline trimming cut 4 bases from V and 9 bases from J; bases unmatched to any gene: 12. Germline V gene lookup returns CDR1 GTSNPN and CDR2 SVGIG (reference sequence). The CDR3 is 15 amino acids. CDR3 DNA sequence: TGTGCCTGGACCCCCACGGGGACAGGGTTCAAAAAACTGTTTTTT. Protein: CAWTPTGTGFKKLFF. Looking up the rest from reference TRBV30 and TRBJ1-4 gives the full variable domain: SQTIHQWPATLVQPVGSPLSLECTVEGTSNPNLYWYRQAAGRGLQLLFYSVGIGQISSEVPQNLSASRPQDRQFILSSKKLLLSDSGFYLCAWTPTGTGFKKLFFGSGTQLSVL.

The genes are TRBV5-1 and TRBJ2-5; D is unclear. Germline CDR1 reads SGHRS; CDR2 reads YFSETQ. Trimming pared 2 bases from V and 1 base from J, leaving 6 bases between. The CDR3 is 13 residues long. CDR3 bases: TGCGCCAGCAGCTTCGGTAGCCAAGAGACCCAGTACTTC. Translation: CASSFGSQETQYF.